The 32 T cell receptor beta chains below were found in one sample sequenced in a study of neurological immune-mediated disorders. TCRdb passed the 5' RACE reads through MiXCR, listing each CDR3 protein once. The table records more than 75,000 distinct CDR3 sequences, around 4.5% of them present only once. This sample's time point: longitudinal time-point 3. The sequencing sample was made of PBMCs. Receptor source: a woman aged 55-69 years with multiple sclerosis.

This clonotype appeared many times. V is TRBV20-1 and J is TRBJ2-5, with 11 bases that match TRBD2. Per the germline V gene, CDR1 is DFQATT and CDR2 is SNEGSKA (reference sequence). This CDR3 comprises 17 residues. Trimming removed 1 base from V and 1 base from J; junction bases left unmatched: 8. CDR3 in amino acids: CSARGWGLAVIQETQYF. The DNA of the CDR3 is TGCAGTGCTAGAGGGTGGGGACTAGCGGTAATCCAAGAGACCCAGTACTTC.

The table lists this clonotype with many counts. The chain uses TRBV25-1 and TRBJ2-2; tentatively, D is TRBD1 (6 bases). The CDR3 runs 16 residues. Germline-derived CDR1 and CDR2 are MGHDK and SYGVNS. The ends were cut back, 0 bases at V and 4 bases at J, with 12 bases in the middle. The CDR3 spells CASSEYGGAVTGELFF. In DNA, the CDR3 is TGTGCCAGCAGTGAATATGGGGGCGCGGTCACCGGGGAGCTGTTTTTT.

This clonotype was seen at least ten times. The V gene is TRBV6-5, the J gene TRBJ1-4; D perhaps matches TRBD1 (5 bases). Germline CDR1 and CDR2: MNHEY and SVGAGI. V lost 7 bases and J 7 bases, leaving 19 bases between the germline ends. The CDR3 runs to 15 residues. The CDR3 sequence: CASTTSAGGGEKLFF. In nucleotides, the CDR3 is TGTGCCAGCACCACGTCAGCGGGGGGAGGTGAAAAACTGTTTTTT.

This clonotype has ten or more counts. The V call is TRBV7-9, the J call TRBJ2-1, with D perhaps TRBD1 (7 bases). CDR3 length equals 13 residues. Per germline, CDR1 SEHNR and CDR2 FQNEAQ (reference sequence). V lost 1 base and J 15 bases, leaving 16 bases between the germline ends. This chain's CDR3 is CASSLGRGVGRFF. For the CDR3, the DNA is TGTGCCAGCAGCTTAGGCAGGGGGGTTGGTCGGTTCTTC.

This clonotype was recorded many times. V usage is TRBV28 and J usage is TRBJ2-5, with D possibly TRBD2 on 6 matching bases. Trimming stripped 2 bases from V and 6 bases from J, with 13 bases between. Germline V gene sequence: CDR1 MDHEN, CDR2 SYDVKM. This CDR3 has 14 residues. The CDR3 DNA reads as TGTGCCAGCAGTTTAGGTGGAGGCGGGAAGACCCAGTACTTC. This codes for CASSLGGGGKTQYF.

There are many counts of this clonotype. This chain connects TRBV5-1 to TRBJ2-3; D remains ambiguous. Per the germline V gene, CDR1 is SGHRS and CDR2 is YFSETQ. The CDR3 length is 13 residues. V lost 1 base and J lost 4, with 7 bases in between. Here the CDR3 DNA reads TGCGCCAGCAGCTTGATGCCGGCAGATACGCAGTATTTT. Residues: CASSLMPADTQYF.

This clonotype was seen many times. This chain joins TRBV11-2 and TRBJ2-3; a possible D gene is TRBD2 (6 bases). The CDR3 totals 17 residues. V lost 4 bases to trimming and J lost 2 bases, with 19 bases between them. Germline V lookup: CDR1 SGHAT, CDR2 FQNNGV. CDR3 amino acids: CASSSPAGRSLTDTQYF. The CDR3 coding sequence is TGTGCCAGCAGCTCCCCGGCGGGACGGTCGCTCACAGATACGCAGTATTTT.

This clonotype showed up many times. V usage is TRBV29-1 and J usage is TRBJ1-2, with D uncertain. Germline CDR1 is SQVTM and CDR2 is ANQGSEA. V shed 7 bases and J shed 7 bases, with 16 bases lying between them. The CDR3 spans 12 residues. CDR3 bases: TGCAGCGCCACGTCAGGAACGAGTGGCTACACCTTC. Protein product: CSATSGTSGYTF.

This clonotype was seen ten or more times. The chain uses TRBV5-1 and TRBJ1-1, with a possible D match to TRBD1 (5 bases). This CDR3 has 16 amino acids. Trimming pared 1 base from V and 0 bases from J, leaving 13 bases between. Germline V gives CDR1 SGHRS, CDR2 YFSETQ. In DNA, the CDR3 is TGCGCCAGCAGCTTGTTTGCCTTGGGGGTGAACACTGAAGCTTTCTTT. This codes for CASSLFALGVNTEAFF.

This clonotype came up many times. The chain uses TRBV14 and TRBJ1-3; weak D call: TRBD1 (5 bases). This CDR3 is built from 16 residues. V was cut by 3 bases and J by 2 bases, with 14 bases left in between. The V gene's germline CDR1 is SGHDN and CDR2 FVKESK. The DNA for the CDR3 is TGTGCCAGCAGCCAGGGGAGAGGGGAACCTGGAAACACCATATATTTT. Translated, it gives CASSQGRGEPGNTIYF.

This clonotype has at least ten counts. The chain is built from TRBV6-2 or TRBV6-3 and TRBJ1-6; 7 bases are a match to TRBD1. The trim removed 7 bases at V and 6 bases at J, leaving 6 bases unmatched. The CDR3 consists of 14 residues. Per germline, CDR1 MNHEY and CDR2 SVGEGT. The CDR3 loop is CASTRQGGNSPLHF. CDR3 bases: TGTGCCAGCACCCGACAGGGAGGTAATTCACCCCTCCACTTT.

The table lists this clonotype with many counts. CDR3 nucleotide sequence: TGTGCCAGCAGCTTAGGTAGGAAGGTAGCGGGCTTATCCTACAATGAGCAGTTCTTC. Protein product: CASSLGRKVAGLSYNEQFF. The chain employs TRBV11-2 and TRBJ2-1; 7 bases are shared with TRBD2. Germline loops: CDR1 SGHAT, CDR2 FQNNGV. The CDR3 sequence is 19 residues long. The ends lost 1 base at V and 1 base at J; junction bases unmatched: 13.

This clonotype was observed at least ten times. This CDR3 is CASSLDGEYGYTF. CDR3 DNA: TGTGCCAGCAGCTTGGACGGAGAATATGGCTACACCTTC. This rearrangement joins TRBV7-9 to TRBJ1-2; D uncertain. Trimming shortened V by 3 bases and J by 5 bases, and 10 bases separated the two germline ends. CDR1 and CDR2 from the germline V gene are SEHNR and FQNEAQ (reference sequence). This CDR3 region has 13 residues.

This clonotype was seen ten or more times. The chain links TRBV6-5 to TRBJ1-1, with a tentative D call TRBD1 (5 bases). Per the germline V gene, CDR1 is MNHEY and CDR2 is SVGAGI. V gave up 9 bases and J gave up 6 bases, with 26 bases separating them. CDR3 length: 16 residues. This CDR3 reads CASLQSRLVIGAEAFF. In nucleotides, the CDR3 is TGTGCCAGTCTCCAGTCCAGGTTGGTGATAGGGGCTGAAGCTTTCTTT.

This clonotype was counted many times. The chain is built from TRBV20-1 and TRBJ2-7, with TRBD1 identical over 10 bases. Per the germline V gene, CDR1 is DFQATT and CDR2 is SNEGSKA (reference sequence). V lost 7 bases to trimming and J lost 3 bases; unmatched junction nucleotides: 12. The CDR3 length is 15 residues. The CDR3 DNA sequence: TGCAGTGTCGAGCCCCCCGGGACAGGGGTCTACGAGCAGTACTTC. Its translation: CSVEPPGTGVYEQYF.

This clonotype has at least ten counts. The chain has TRBV27 and TRBJ1-6; D remains unclear. CDR1 and CDR2 from the germline V gene are MNHEY and SMNVEV (reference sequence). V gave up 3 bases and J gave up 5 bases, with 2 bases separating them. This CDR3 is built from 12 residues. The CDR3 sequence is CASSFHNSPLHF. In nucleotides, the CDR3 is TGTGCCAGCAGTTTCCATAATTCACCCCTCCACTTT.

This clonotype was counted ten times or more. The gene calls are TRBV20-1 and TRBJ2-1, with D perhaps matching TRBD1 (6 bases). The germline V gene encodes CDR1 DFQATT and CDR2 SNEGSKA (reference sequence). The CDR3 consists of 18 residues. Trimming took off 0 bases at V and 8 bases at J, with 26 bases between the two ends. The chain's CDR3 is CSARERPGGRGLSYEQFF. CDR3 DNA: TGCAGTGCTAGAGAACGGCCTGGGGGCCGTGGTTTGTCGTATGAGCAGTTCTTC.

In its sample, this clonotype was seen many times. The V and J genes are TRBV7-8 and TRBJ2-7; 8 nucleotides match TRBD1. Germline CDR1 is SGHVS and CDR2 is FQNEAQ. With 1 base clipped from V and 0 bases from J, the junction kept 5 bases outside the gene matches. The CDR3 has 16 residues. CDR3 amino acids: CASSLVSGGSSYEQYF. As DNA, the CDR3 is TGTGCCAGCAGCTTAGTATCAGGGGGCTCCTCCTACGAGCAGTACTTC.

There are many counts of this clonotype. One junction end does not reproduce the germline sequence, and a read error may be involved. The chain is built from TRBV12-3 or TRBV12-4 and TRBJ1-1, with 9 bases that match TRBD1. This CDR3 is 14 amino acids long. This CDR3 is CASSQTGGNPEAFF. In DNA, the CDR3 is TGTGCCAGCAGTCAGACAGGGGGGAACCCTGAAGCTTTCTTT.

For this clonotype: A read error may be the cause here, since a much bigger clone is one base away. V is TRBV5-1 and J is TRBJ2-4, with no clear D. V lost 4 bases and J 3 bases, leaving 11 bases between the germline ends. The CDR3 consists of 14 residues. Germline V gene data show CDR1 as SGHRS and CDR2 as YFSETQ. CDR3 sequence: CASSLGRVKNIQYF. The CDR3 DNA sequence: TGCGCCAGCAGCCTCGGACGGGTCAAAAACATTCAGTACTTC.

This clonotype was counted between two and nine times. This chain uses TRBV10-3 with TRBJ2-7; 10 nucleotides match TRBD1. Trimming at V came to 7 bases and at J to 4 bases, leaving 7 bases not matched to a gene. The CDR3 has 14 residues. Germline V CDR1 and CDR2: ENHRY, SYGVKD. This CDR3 is CAIMQTGGQYEQYF. The DNA of the CDR3 is TGTGCCATCATGCAGACAGGGGGCCAGTACGAGCAGTACTTC.

The table lists this clonotype with a few counts. This chain joins TRBV20-1 and TRBJ2-5; D is undetermined. CDR1 and CDR2 from the germline V gene are DFQATT and SNEGSKA (reference sequence). The length of the CDR3 is 13 residues. V dropped 2 bases and J dropped 2 bases, with 9 bases sitting between them. The CDR3 loop reads CSARSPGQETQYF. The CDR3 coding sequence is TGCAGTGCTAGATCGCCAGGACAAGAGACCCAGTACTTC.

V is TRBV18 and J is TRBJ1-5; 10 positions agree with TRBD1. V lost 6 bases and J lost 2; bases outside the gene matches: 7. CDR3 length: 16 residues. Germline CDR1 KGHSH, CDR2 LQKENI. The CDR3 here is CASSHTGQGGNQPQHF. As DNA, the CDR3 is TGTGCCAGCTCCCACACTGGACAGGGGGGCAATCAGCCCCAGCATTTT.

In this sample, this clonotype turned up many times. CDR3 nucleotide sequence: TGCGCCAGCAGCTTGACTAGCGGGGGGAACACAGATACGCAGTATTTT. Encoded protein: CASSLTSGGNTDTQYF. The genes are TRBV5-1 and TRBJ2-3, with 12 bases lining up with TRBD2. There are 16 residues in the CDR3. The V segment lost 1 base and the J segment 2 bases; nucleotides outside the gene matches: 2. Germline V gene lookup returns CDR1 SGHRS and CDR2 YFSETQ.

Many counts were recorded for this clonotype. The chain joins TRBV30 to TRBJ1-2; D is possibly TRBD1 (5 bases). Between the trimmed V and J ends, which lost 7 bases and 7 bases, there was a span of 13 bases. Germline CDR1 GTSNPN, CDR2 SVGIG (reference sequence). The CDR3 length is 11 residues. For the CDR3, the DNA is TGTGCCTCCAGGGAATCGGGTGGCTACACCTTC. Protein: CASRESGGYTF.

Ten or more counts support this clonotype. Written as DNA, the CDR3 is TGTGCCAGCAGTTACTCGGGACAGGGTCAAGGGGAGCTGTTTTTT. This codes for CASSYSGQGQGELFF. This chain uses TRBV6-6 with TRBJ2-2; 9 bases are a match to TRBD1. J was trimmed by 8 bases and V by 0 bases; bases with no gene match: 4. The CDR3 length is 15 residues. Germline CDR1 is MNHNY and CDR2 is SVGAGI (reference sequence).

This clonotype was seen ten or more times. V is TRBV20-1 and J is TRBJ2-1, with D unclear. V was trimmed by 5 bases and J by 2 bases, leaving 13 bases between them. Per the germline V gene, CDR1 is DFQATT and CDR2 is SNEGSKA (reference sequence). This CDR3 has 14 residues. CDR3 nucleotide sequence: TGCAGTGCTGGTAAAGTTGGCACCTACAATGAGCAGTTCTTC. This sequence encodes CSAGKVGTYNEQFF.

In this sample, this clonotype turned up many times. The V gene is TRBV6-4, the J gene TRBJ2-1, with 7 bases that match TRBD2. This CDR3 is built from 15 residues. J was trimmed by 4 bases and V by 3 bases; bases with no gene match: 6. Germline V gene lookup returns CDR1 MRHNA and CDR2 SNTAGT. CDR3 loop: CASSEGGGIYNEQFF. The CDR3 region has the DNA TGTGCCAGCAGTGAGGGGGGGGGGATTTACAATGAGCAGTTCTTC.

The table lists this clonotype with many counts. The chain recombines TRBV12-3 or TRBV12-4 with TRBJ2-1; D not resolved. Trimming stripped 8 bases from V and 7 bases from J, with 9 bases between. The CDR3 extends over 11 amino acids. CDR3: CASCAGNEQFF. The CDR3 DNA follows: TGTGCCAGCTGCGCCGGAAATGAGCAGTTCTTC.

The table lists this clonotype with many counts. The chain combines TRBV3-1 with TRBJ1-4, with 8 positions matching TRBD1. The CDR3 consists of 15 residues. The J segment lost 8 bases and the V segment lost 3 bases, leaving 8 bases of the junction unmatched. Germline V CDR1 and CDR2: LGHDT, YNNKEL (reference sequence). CDR3 loop: CASSQWARQGEKLFF. CDR3 DNA sequence: TGTGCCAGCAGCCAGTGGGCCCGACAGGGGGAAAAACTGTTTTTT. The full variable domain, with the rest looked up from reference TRBV3-1 and TRBJ1-4, is DTAVSQTPKYLVTQMGNDKSIKCEQNLGHDTMYWYKQDSKKFLKIMFSYNNKELIINETVPNRFSPKSPDKAHLNLHINSLELGDSAVYFCASSQWARQGEKLFFGSGTQLSVL.

This clonotype was seen ten or more times. The genes are TRBV2 and TRBJ2-4, with a possible D match to TRBD2 (5 bases). Deletions cut 7 bases from V and 0 bases from J, with 10 bases between. There are 14 residues in the CDR3. Per germline, CDR1 SNHLY and CDR2 FYNNEI. CDR3 bases: TGTGCCAGCAAGGACTCTCTAGCCAAAAACATTCAGTACTTC. Protein sequence: CASKDSLAKNIQYF.

This clonotype showed up many times. The chain uses TRBV7-9 and TRBJ2-1; D gene unclear. The germline V and J ends were trimmed by 1 base and 10 bases, with 8 bases remaining between them. There are 12 residues in the CDR3. Germline assignment: CDR1 SEHNR and CDR2 FQNEAQ (reference sequence). The CDR3 spells CASSLVSLEQFF. The CDR3 nucleotides read TGTGCCAGCAGCTTAGTTTCTCTCGAGCAGTTCTTC.